This TCR beta chain originates from a study of T cell responses to AZD1222 COVID-19 vaccine. Regarding this clone: The antigen remains unidentified.

Method: immunoSEQ multiplex PCR; TCRdb's copy keeps in-frame clones and lacks some. The repertoire holds around 100,000 clones, with around 82% as singletons. Study results and limitations: Epitopes outside B.1.351 and B.1.1.7 mutated regions reportedly drew nearly half of spike TCRs. It was only six AZD1222 recipients who were seropositive at baseline. Donors were largely white British and mainly female; clonal diversity was possibly underestimated.

This TCR was recovered from an adult in good health. Source: peripheral blood, taken on day 0 of AZD1222 vaccination.

The CDR3 DNA reads TGTGCCAGCAGCGTTGGGACAGGGGGAAACGAGCAGTACTTC. Translated, it gives CASSVGTGGNEQYF. The rearrangement uses TRBV7-9 and TRBJ2-7; 11 nucleotides agree with TRBD1. V dropped 5 bases and J dropped 5; count of bases not matched to a gene: 5. The CDR3 contains 14 residues. CDR1 is SEHNR, CDR2 FQNEAQ, per germline (reference sequence).